The 32 T cell receptor beta chains given below trace back to one sample, sequenced in a study of T cells in Graves' hyperthyroidism and ophthalmopathy. Template material for amplifying TCR beta CDR3 regions consisted of RNA transcripts. During a first-round RT-PCR of the TCR CDR3, the HTBI primer set was used. MiXCR was run by TCRdb on the multiplex PCR reads, yielding one entry per CDR3 protein. Of around 500,000 distinct CDR3 sequences listed, 15% to 20% are singletons. The sequencing sample was made of blood. The source is a woman in her 30s with Graves' ophthalmopathy.

This clonotype occurred many times. The chain employs TRBV28 and TRBJ2-7, with 9 bases fitting TRBD2. V trimming: 4 bases; J trimming: 5 bases; junction bases outside the gene matches: 3. There are 13 residues in the CDR3. Looked up from germline, CDR1 is MDHEN and CDR2 is SYDVKM. Here the CDR3 DNA reads TGTGCCAGCAGTTCATTAGCGGGAGACGAGCAGTACTTC. Translated: CASSSLAGDEQYF.

The rearrangement joins TRBV28 to TRBJ1-5; no clear D gene. Looked up from germline, CDR1 is MDHEN and CDR2 is SYDVKM. V lost 5 bases, J lost 4 bases, and 15 bases lay in between. The CDR3 spans 15 residues. CDR3 residues: CASSDIEAGNQPQHF. The DNA of the CDR3 is TGTGCCAGCAGTGACATTGAAGCAGGAAATCAGCCCCAGCATTTT.

This clonotype was counted ten times or more. The chain carries TRBV7-2 and TRBJ2-2, with TRBD2 matching 14 bases. CDR1 is SGHTA and CDR2 is FQGNSA in the germline V gene. CDR3 length: 16 residues. V shed 6 bases and J 7 bases; nucleotides not matched to a gene: 7. As DNA, the CDR3 is TGTGCCAGCAGTCCCGGGACTAGCGGGAGCCTCGGGGAGCTGTTTTTT. It yields the protein CASSPGTSGSLGELFF.

The chain carries TRBV6-5 and TRBJ2-3, with D perhaps TRBD1 or TRBD2 (5 bases each). V lost 2 bases and J lost 12, with 15 bases in between. This CDR3 has 13 residues. CDR1 and CDR2 from the germline V gene are MNHEY and SVGAGI. CDR3 bases: TGTGCCAGCAGTTACGGGGGTTCCAATGTACAGTATTTT. Amino acid sequence: CASSYGGSNVQYF.

The chain has TRBV4-3 and TRBJ2-3; D may match TRBD1 or TRBD2 (5 bases each). The CDR3 covers 17 residues. V gave up 3 bases and J gave up 1 base, with 17 bases separating them. The germline V gene encodes CDR1 LGHNA and CDR2 YSLEER. The CDR3 is CASSHALGVTRTDTQYF. DNA of the CDR3: TGCGCCAGCAGCCACGCATTGGGGGTTACCCGCACAGATACGCAGTATTTT.

This CDR3 is CASSQVGGVGQPQHF. The CDR3 bases are TGTGCCAGTAGTCAAGTTGGGGGCGTGGGTCAGCCCCAGCATTTT. The chain joins TRBV19 to TRBJ1-5; TRBD1 might be the D (6 bases). The CDR3 sequence is 15 residues long. Germline V gene lookup returns CDR1 LNHDA and CDR2 SQIVND (reference sequence). V was shortened by 5 bases and J by 6 bases, with 17 bases between the two germline ends.

In its sample, this clonotype was seen a few times. This chain uses TRBV5-1 with TRBJ2-3, with TRBD2 matching 10 bases. The V and J ends lost 1 base and 2 bases, in that order; junction bases with no gene match: 1. The germline V gene encodes CDR1 SGHRS and CDR2 YFSETQ. The CDR3 loop spans 15 amino acids. The CDR3 region is CASSLTSGITDTQYF. For the CDR3, the DNA is TGCGCCAGCAGCTTGACTAGCGGGATCACAGATACGCAGTATTTT.

This clonotype was found many times. V gene TRBV20-1 combines with J gene TRBJ2-5; the D gene could be TRBD1 or TRBD2 (5 bases each). The CDR3 loop spans 14 amino acids. Germline V gene sequence: CDR1 DFQATT, CDR2 SNEGSKA (reference sequence). V was trimmed by 7 bases and J by 4 bases, leaving 19 bases between them. The CDR3 region is CSVVFRERGETQYF. The CDR3 nucleotides read TGCAGTGTTGTGTTTAGGGAGAGGGGAGAGACCCAGTACTTC.

The table lists this clonotype with many counts. The V gene is TRBV20-1, the J gene TRBJ2-3; TRBD2 aligns across 9 bases. V was clipped by 5 bases and J by 0 bases; unmatched bases: 6. CDR1 DFQATT and CDR2 SNEGSKA come from the germline V gene (reference sequence). The CDR3 runs 15 residues. CDR3 in DNA: TGCAGTGCTCGGACTAGCGTATCTAGCACAGATACGCAGTATTTT. Amino acids: CSARTSVSSTDTQYF.

This clonotype was found a few times. This may arise from a read error, as a much more abundant clone is one base away. The chain employs TRBV20-1 and TRBJ2-3; D may be TRBD1 (5 bases). Germline V gene lookup returns CDR1 DFQATT and CDR2 SNEGSKA (reference sequence). The CDR3 runs 16 residues. The CDR3 coding sequence is TGCAGTGCTCAACTGACTGGGCGCCACAGCACAGGTACGCAGTATTTT. This codes for CSAQLTGRHSTGTQYF.

The gene calls are TRBV7-3 and TRBJ1-5, with no clear D. Germline V gene data show CDR1 as SGHTA and CDR2 as FQGTGA. V was clipped by 3 bases and J by 0 bases, with 12 bases between them. The CDR3 runs 16 residues. The CDR3 coding sequence is TGTGCCAGCAGCTTGTTTTCGCAAAGTAGCAATCAGCCCCAGCATTTT. Its translation: CASSLFSQSSNQPQHF.

This clonotype was recorded many times. CDR3 protein: CASSQLLRTSGSLGSYEQYF. The CDR3 DNA sequence: TGTGCCAGCAGCCAACTATTACGGACTAGCGGGAGCCTCGGATCCTACGAGCAGTACTTC. The J gene is TRBJ2-7, the V gene TRBV3-1, with 13 bases identical to TRBD2. Germline V gene lookup returns CDR1 LGHDT and CDR2 YNNKEL (reference sequence). The CDR3 loop spans 20 amino acids. The trim removed 2 bases at V and 1 base at J, leaving 14 bases unmatched.

This clonotype came up a few times. The chain links TRBV5-1 to TRBJ1-4; the D is unclear. The germline gives CDR1 SGHRS, CDR2 YFSETQ. The CDR3 is made up of 16 amino acids. Trimming removed 4 bases at V and 0 bases at J, with 13 bases between. The CDR3 nucleotides read TGCGCCAGCAGCCTCTTACAGATTACAACTAATGAAAAACTGTTTTTT. Translation gives CASSLLQITTNEKLFF.

This clonotype was counted between two and nine times. This chain joins TRBV7-9 and TRBJ2-7, with TRBD1 matching 8 bases. The ends lost 1 base at V and 6 bases at J; junction bases unmatched: 14. The length of the CDR3 is 17 residues. In germline, CDR1 is SEHNR, CDR2 FQNEAQ (reference sequence). Here the CDR3 reads CASSLGGAGGILVEQYF. The CDR3 coding sequence is TGTGCCAGCAGCTTAGGTGGGGCAGGGGGCATCCTTGTCGAGCAGTACTTC. Combining the CDR3 with reference TRBV7-9 and TRBJ2-7 gives the whole variable domain DTGVSQNPRHKITKRGQNVTFRCDPISEHNRLYWYRQTLGQGPEFLTYFQNEAQLEKSRLLSDRFSAERPKGSFSTLEIQRTEQGDSAMYLCASSLGGAGGILVEQYFGPGTRLTVT.

This clonotype was detected ten times or more. This chain connects TRBV28 to TRBJ2-2, with D unresolved. From germline, CDR1 is MDHEN and CDR2 SYDVKM. Trimming left V 2 bases short and J 4 bases short, with 5 bases between. This CDR3 is 13 amino acids long. The CDR3: CASSLDLTGELFF. As DNA, the CDR3 is TGTGCCAGCAGTTTAGATCTCACCGGGGAGCTGTTTTTT.

This clonotype came up a few times. The rearrangement links TRBV4-1 to TRBJ1-2, with TRBD1 as a possible D gene (6 bases). The CDR3 consists of 15 residues. Trimming took off 8 bases at V and 3 bases at J, with 19 bases between the two ends. CDR1 is MGHRA and CDR2 is YSYEKL in the germline V gene. The CDR3 reads CASRAGTRGDYGYTF. The DNA of the CDR3 is TGCGCCAGCCGAGCCGGGACACGAGGCGACTATGGCTACACCTTC.

The chain links TRBV7-8 to TRBJ2-1, with D maybe TRBD2 (5 bases). There are 14 residues in the CDR3. With 10 bases removed from V and 0 bases from J, the gap between germline ends came to 13 bases. CDR1 is SGHVS, CDR2 FQNEAQ, per germline. The chain's CDR3 is CATEAETSYNEQFF. The DNA of the CDR3 is TGTGCCACCGAAGCGGAAACCTCCTACAATGAGCAGTTCTTC.

V gene TRBV6-2 or TRBV6-3 combines with J gene TRBJ2-5; possible D gene TRBD2, 5 bases. Germline V gives CDR1 MNHEY, CDR2 SVGEGT. The CDR3 consists of 13 residues. With 0 bases removed from V and 5 bases from J, the gap between germline ends came to 7 bases. The CDR3 bases are TGTGCCAGCAGTTACTCGGAGGCGGAGACCCAGTACTTC. It yields the protein CASSYSEAETQYF.

The rearrangement joins TRBV20-1 to TRBJ2-7, with TRBD2 matching 14 bases. CDR3 length: 17 residues. CDR1 is DFQATT, CDR2 SNEGSKA, per germline (reference sequence). The junction had 11 bases not matched to a gene; V was cut back by 5 bases and J by 2 bases. CDR3 in amino acids: CSAPKTSGRGPPYEQYF. CDR3 in DNA: TGCAGTGCTCCAAAGACTAGCGGGAGGGGTCCCCCCTACGAGCAGTACTTC.

This clonotype has at least ten counts. The chain joins TRBV12-3 or TRBV12-4 to TRBJ2-3; TRBD2 matches at 10 bases. This CDR3 is 13 amino acids long. V shed 4 bases and J 12 bases; nucleotides not matched to a gene: 7. The CDR3 loop reads CASSSPPSGRQYF. The CDR3 region has the DNA TGTGCCAGCAGTTCCCCTCCTAGCGGGAGACAGTATTTT.

The sample holds a few counts of this clonotype. V and J are TRBV6-2 or TRBV6-3 and TRBJ1-1, with 7 bases identical to TRBD1. Germline CDR1 and CDR2: MNHEY and SVGEGT. The CDR3 runs to 13 residues. V lost 4 bases, J lost 6 bases, and 5 bases stayed unmatched. This CDR3 is CASSCPDRAEAFF. CDR3 in DNA: TGTGCCAGCAGTTGCCCCGACAGGGCTGAAGCTTTCTTT.

The rearrangement joins TRBV7-2 to TRBJ1-2; TRBD1 aligns across 10 bases. The CDR3 is 15 residues long. V lost 5 bases to trimming and J lost 4 bases; unmatched junction nucleotides: 7. CDR1 and CDR2 from the germline V gene are SGHTA and FQGNSA. The CDR3, as DNA: TGTGCCAGCAGCCTCGGGACAGGGGACATCTATGGCTACACCTTC. It codes for CASSLGTGDIYGYTF.

This clonotype was detected a few times. A read error is likely, as this CDR3 ends without the conserved phenylalanine or tryptophan. The chain recombines TRBV6-1 with TRBJ2-3; D assignment may be TRBD1 or TRBD2 (5 bases each). This CDR3 is 14 amino acids long. CDR1 is MNHNS and CDR2 is SASEGT in the germline V gene. The V end lost 7 bases, the J end lost 0 bases, and 11 bases lay between the germline ends. The CDR3 DNA reads TGTGCCAGCAAACGGGACCAGAGCACAGATACGCAGTATCTT. Protein sequence: CASKRDQSTDTQYL.

On this clonotype: The junction does not match germline at one end; this may be a read error. This rearrangement joins TRBV5-1 to TRBJ2-1; 9 bases align to TRBD1. The CDR3 spans 15 residues. Germline V lookup: CDR1 SGHRS, CDR2 YFSETQ. The CDR3 sequence is CASSFRDRVANEQFF. Here the CDR3 DNA reads TGTGCCAGCAGCTTCCGGGACAGGGTTGCCAATGAGCAGTTCTTC.

At least ten counts were recorded for this clonotype. The CDR3 DNA is TGTGCCAGCAGCTTAGATACCGCGGGAGTCTACGAGCAGTACTTC. Protein sequence: CASSLDTAGVYEQYF. The rearrangement joins TRBV11-3 to TRBJ2-7; 7 bases line up with TRBD2. V was pared by 0 bases and J by 3 bases, with 5 bases of the junction left unmatched. Germline V lookup: CDR1 SGHNT, CDR2 YENEEA. This CDR3 is built from 15 residues.

This clonotype was seen ten or more times. The chain carries TRBV28 and TRBJ2-1, with D tentatively TRBD1 (6 bases). The CDR3 runs to 15 residues. V gave up 8 bases and J gave up 7 bases, with 21 bases separating them. The germline V gene has CDR1 MDHEN and CDR2 SYDVKM. CDR3 in DNA: TGTGCCAGCGGTTCTTACAGGGTTCCGGTGAATGAGCAGTTCTTC. Translating it yields CASGSYRVPVNEQFF.

This clonotype was detected ten times or more. The chain couples TRBV7-2 to TRBJ1-4; 10 nucleotides match TRBD1. The CDR3 sequence is 16 residues long. Germline V gene lookup returns CDR1 SGHTA and CDR2 FQGNSA. V dropped 1 base and J dropped 11; count of bases not matched to a gene: 10. The CDR3 region has the DNA TGTGCCAGCAGCTTAGATGGAGGGACAGGGGTGTGGAAACTGTTTTTT. Amino acid sequence: CASSLDGGTGVWKLFF.

This clonotype came up many times. V and J are TRBV7-2 and TRBJ1-1; tentatively, D is TRBD1 (5 bases). Germline V gene sequence: CDR1 SGHTA, CDR2 FQGNSA. The CDR3 runs to 14 residues. V was pared by 4 bases and J by 0 bases, with 9 bases between. CDR3 coding DNA: TGTGCCAGCAGCTACAGGTTGGTGAACACTGAAGCTTTCTTT. Residues: CASSYRLVNTEAFF.

This clonotype was seen at least ten times. V and J are TRBV20-1 and TRBJ2-1; 7 nucleotides line up with TRBD2. CDR3 length: 20 residues. Germline-derived CDR1 and CDR2 are DFQATT and SNEGSKA (reference sequence). After removal of 0 bases from V and 0 bases from J, the junction contained 17 bases not matched to a gene. The CDR3 loop reads CSARDLAGVKTGSSYNEQFF. CDR3 coding DNA: TGCAGTGCTAGAGATCTGGCGGGGGTAAAGACTGGGAGCTCCTACAATGAGCAGTTCTTC.

Ten or more counts support this clonotype. The chain carries TRBV6-1 and TRBJ1-5; no clear D gene. From germline, CDR1 is MNHNS and CDR2 SASEGT. Deletions cut 6 bases from V and 5 bases from J, with 11 bases between. The CDR3 is 13 amino acids. The CDR3 spells CASRPDSYQPQHF. The DNA for the CDR3 is TGTGCCAGCAGACCCGACTCTTATCAGCCCCAGCATTTT.

This clonotype was found many times. CDR3 protein: CAWTGLAGADTQYF. Written as DNA, the CDR3 is TGTGCCTGGACGGGACTAGCGGGAGCAGATACGCAGTATTTT. This rearrangement joins TRBV30 to TRBJ2-3; 14 bases align to TRBD2. Germline V lookup: CDR1 GTSNPN, CDR2 SVGIG (reference sequence). The CDR3 is 14 amino acids. The trim removed 4 bases at V and 4 bases at J, leaving 1 base unmatched.

This clonotype was counted only a few times. V gene TRBV7-2 combines with J gene TRBJ2-2, with D perhaps given as TRBD1 or TRBD2 (5 bases each). The germline V gene encodes CDR1 SGHTA and CDR2 FQGNSA. This CDR3 spans 16 amino acids. Trimming stripped 2 bases from V and 4 bases from J, with 14 bases between. CDR3 nucleotide sequence: TGTGCCAGCAGCTTATGGGACGAAGATGTCACCGGGGAGCTGTTTTTT. Amino acids: CASSLWDEDVTGELFF.